This is a list of T cell receptor beta chains from one sample in a study of control samples from healthy donors and cancer patients. Some clones are missing from TCRdb's copy, which holds only in-frame ones; the method was immunoSEQ multiplex PCR. The sample contains 150,000 to 200,000 clones, 91% of which appear only once. The source material was blood. The receptors come from a woman in her twenties or thirties in good health. CDR3s include the opening cysteine and the closing phenylalanine or tryptophan. Each record gives: D gene, clone size, V gene, J gene, CDR3 DNA, CDR3 protein. The D gene is left open where the match is weak. Expanded clones are given a class, and other clones once, few, many or no size at all.

d_gene: .; abundance: .; v_gene: TRBV28; j_gene: TRBJ1-5; CDR3nt: TGTGCCAGCAGTTTATGGTCACAGGGCTCGGGTCAGCCCCAGCATTTT; CDR3aa: CASSLWSQGSGQPQHF
d_gene: TRBD2; abundance: .; v_gene: TRBV11-1; j_gene: TRBJ2-3; CDR3nt: TGTGCCAGCAGCTTAGGAGGTGGTAGCGGGGGGAGCACGCAGTATTTT; CDR3aa: CASSLGGGSGGSTQYF
d_gene: .; abundance: .; v_gene: TRBV6-4; j_gene: TRBJ2-3; CDR3nt: TGTGCCAGCAGCTACAGGGTGGACACAGATACGCAGTATTTT; CDR3aa: CASSYRVDTDTQYF
d_gene: .; abundance: .; v_gene: TRBV27; j_gene: TRBJ2-5; CDR3nt: TGTGCCAGCAGTTTGGGGGGCGTCCGGGAGACCCAGTACTTC; CDR3aa: CASSLGGVRETQYF
d_gene: .; abundance: .; v_gene: TRBV2; j_gene: TRBJ1-1; CDR3nt: TGTGCCAGCAGTGCGGTCAGGGGCACTGAAGCTTTCTTT; CDR3aa: CASSAVRGTEAFF
d_gene: TRBD1; abundance: .; v_gene: TRBV27; j_gene: TRBJ1-5; CDR3nt: TGTGCCAGCAGTTTAACAGGGGGCCGCAATCAGCCCCAGCATTTT; CDR3aa: CASSLTGGRNQPQHF
d_gene: .; abundance: .; v_gene: TRBV18; j_gene: TRBJ1-3; CDR3nt: TGTGCCAGCTCCCTCGACTCTGGAAACACCATATATTTT; CDR3aa: CASSLDSGNTIYF
d_gene: TRBD1; abundance: .; v_gene: TRBV15; j_gene: TRBJ1-1; CDR3nt: TGTGCCACCAGCAGAGATAGTAGGGGGCTCACTGAAGCTTTCTTT; CDR3aa: CATSRDSRGLTEAFF
d_gene: .; abundance: .; v_gene: TRBV7-3; j_gene: TRBJ2-1; CDR3nt: TGTGCCAGCAGCCAACAGGGAAATGAGCAGTTCTTC; CDR3aa: CASSQQGNEQFF
d_gene: .; abundance: .; v_gene: TRBV6-5; j_gene: TRBJ1-3; CDR3nt: TGTGCCAGCAGTTACTCGAACACAGGGAGTGGAAACACCATATATTTT; CDR3aa: CASSYSNTGSGNTIYF
d_gene: .; abundance: .; v_gene: TRBV2; j_gene: TRBJ2-1; CDR3nt: TGTGCCAGCAGTGAACGGGTGGGAGGATCCTACAATGAGCAGTTCTTC; CDR3aa: CASSERVGGSYNEQFF
d_gene: TRBD1; abundance: .; v_gene: TRBV4-2; j_gene: TRBJ1-6; CDR3nt: TGTGCCAGCAGCCAAGCCGGACAGGGCTATAATTCACCCCTCCACTTT; CDR3aa: CASSQAGQGYNSPLHF
d_gene: .; abundance: .; v_gene: TRBV18; j_gene: TRBJ1-1; CDR3nt: TGTGCCAGCTCACCAGTTGGGCAGAACACTGAAGCTTTCTTT; CDR3aa: CASSPVGQNTEAFF
d_gene: .; abundance: once; v_gene: TRBV28; j_gene: TRBJ2-1; CDR3nt: TGTGCCAGCAGTTCCCCGCAAGGGGGCTCCTACAATGAGCAGTTCTTC; CDR3aa: CASSSPQGGSYNEQFF
d_gene: TRBD2; abundance: .; v_gene: TRBV9; j_gene: TRBJ2-3; CDR3nt: TGTGCCAGCAGCCCTACTAGCGGCACAGATACGCAGTATTTT; CDR3aa: CASSPTSGTDTQYF
d_gene: TRBD1; abundance: .; v_gene: TRBV5-1; j_gene: TRBJ2-1; CDR3nt: TGCGCCAGCAGTTTGGACAGGCCCACCTACAATGAGCAGTTCTTC; CDR3aa: CASSLDRPTYNEQFF
d_gene: .; abundance: .; v_gene: TRBV5-1; j_gene: TRBJ2-1; CDR3nt: TGCGCCAGCAGCTTGGTACAGAGCTCCTACAATGAGCAGTTCTTC; CDR3aa: CASSLVQSSYNEQFF
d_gene: .; abundance: .; v_gene: TRBV7-9; j_gene: TRBJ1-2; CDR3nt: TGTGCCAGCAGCTTAGGCGTAGGGGGCTATGGCTACACCTTC; CDR3aa: CASSLGVGGYGYTF
d_gene: TRBD1; abundance: .; v_gene: TRBV19; j_gene: TRBJ2-5; CDR3nt: TGTGCCAGTAGTATCGACAGGGCGGAGACCCAGTACTTC; CDR3aa: CASSIDRAETQYF
d_gene: .; abundance: .; v_gene: TRBV21-1; j_gene: TRBJ1-2; CDR3nt: TGTGCCAGCACAGGGGGGGGGCGTGGCTACACCTTC; CDR3aa: CASTGGGRGYTF
d_gene: TRBD2; abundance: .; v_gene: TRBV5-6; j_gene: TRBJ2-1; CDR3nt: TGTGCCAGCAGCGGGACTAGCGGCTCCTACAATGAGCAGTTCTTC; CDR3aa: CASSGTSGSYNEQFF
d_gene: TRBD2; abundance: .; v_gene: TRBV4-2; j_gene: TRBJ2-7; CDR3nt: TGTGCCAGCAGCCAAGATTTGACTAGCGGGAGGAACGAGCAGTACTTC; CDR3aa: CASSQDLTSGRNEQYF
d_gene: .; abundance: .; v_gene: TRBV6-5; j_gene: TRBJ1-2; CDR3nt: TGTGCCTCATTGAGGGGGGCTTGGGGCTACACCTTC; CDR3aa: CASLRGAWGYTF
d_gene: TRBD1; abundance: .; v_gene: TRBV29-1; j_gene: TRBJ1-1; CDR3nt: TGCAGCGTGGTAAAGGGGGCTTCCACTGAAGCTTTCTTT; CDR3aa: CSVVKGASTEAFF
d_gene: .; abundance: .; v_gene: TRBV6-4; j_gene: TRBJ1-6; CDR3nt: TGTGCCAGCAGTGAAAGGGGGTCCTATAATTCACCCCTCCACTTT; CDR3aa: CASSERGSYNSPLHF
d_gene: TRBD1; abundance: .; v_gene: TRBV4-3; j_gene: TRBJ1-4; CDR3nt: TGCGCCAGCAGCCAAGACCGGACAGGGTCCCGAAAACTGTTTTTT; CDR3aa: CASSQDRTGSRKLFF
d_gene: .; abundance: once; v_gene: TRBV2; j_gene: TRBJ1-4; CDR3nt: TGTGCCAGCAGTCAGGGGCGAGAAAAACTGTTTTTT; CDR3aa: CASSQGREKLFF
d_gene: TRBD1; abundance: .; v_gene: TRBV6-1; j_gene: TRBJ1-4; CDR3nt: TGTGCCAGCAGTGAAAGGGGGCGCGAAAAACTGTTTTTT; CDR3aa: CASSERGREKLFF
d_gene: .; abundance: .; v_gene: TRBV11-2; j_gene: TRBJ1-4; CDR3nt: TGTGCCAGCAGCTTAGATGGGAGGTTGGGTGAAAAACTGTTTTTT; CDR3aa: CASSLDGRLGEKLFF
d_gene: TRBD2; abundance: few; v_gene: TRBV6-1; j_gene: TRBJ2-2; CDR3nt: TGTGCCAGCAGTGATGGGACTAGTTCTACCGGGGAGCTGTTTTTT; CDR3aa: CASSDGTSSTGELFF
d_gene: TRBD1; abundance: .; v_gene: TRBV4-2; j_gene: TRBJ2-2; CDR3nt: TGTGCCAGCAGCCAAGGGACAGGAGGAAACACCGGGGAGCTGTTTTTT; CDR3aa: CASSQGTGGNTGELFF
d_gene: .; abundance: .; v_gene: TRBV4-3; j_gene: TRBJ2-1; CDR3nt: TGCGCCAGCAGCCAAGACCAGACATCCTACAATGAGCAGTTCTTC; CDR3aa: CASSQDQTSYNEQFF